Presented here are 32 T cell receptor beta chains from one specimen sequenced in a study of cytotoxic CD8 clonotypes in ibrutinib-treated CLL. Data came from immunoSEQ multiplex PCR; TCRdb stores just in-frame clones and leaves some out. The repertoire consists of tens of thousands of clones, with 60% to 85% occurring once and the leading ten covering 51%. The sample in question was PBMCs, obtained after 36 months of ibrutinib treatment. Receptors were obtained from a human donor with chronic lymphocytic leukemia.

The chain combines TRBV19 with TRBJ1-2; TRBD1 might be the D (6 bases). Germline CDR1 reads LNHDA; CDR2 reads SQIVND (reference sequence). CDR3 length: 15 residues. V was pared by 5 bases and J by 0 bases, with 13 bases between. The CDR3 is CASSQRGTSNYGYTF. In DNA, the CDR3 is TGTGCCAGTAGTCAAAGGGGGACTTCTAACTATGGCTACACCTTC.

As DNA, the CDR3 is TGTGCCAGCAGTACCAATGGCGCGGGGGCTTTCTTT. Translation gives CASSTNGAGAFF. The J gene is TRBJ1-1, the V gene TRBV6-5; D unresolved. V lost 5 bases and J 11 bases, leaving 15 bases between the germline ends. Per germline, CDR1 MNHEY and CDR2 SVGAGI. The CDR3 totals 12 residues.

This clone was counted a single time. The chain uses TRBV29-1 and TRBJ1-2; 8 nucleotides align to TRBD1. V shed 6 bases, J shed 3 bases, and the junction held 18 bases outside the gene matches. The CDR3 length is 17 residues. Germline V lookup: CDR1 SQVTM, CDR2 ANQGSEA. CDR3: CSVPFNGQGRFHYGYTF. DNA of the CDR3: TGCAGCGTGCCCTTCAACGGACAGGGCAGATTCCACTATGGCTACACCTTC. The full variable domain, rest sourced from reference TRBV29-1 and TRBJ1-2, is SAVISQKPSRDICQRGTSLTIQCQVDSQVTMMFWYRQQPGQSLTLIATANQGSEATYESGFVIDKFPISRPNLTFSTLTVSNMSPEDSSIYLCSVPFNGQGRFHYGYTFGSGTRLTVV.

The chain's CDR3 is CASGGGAHTGELFF. In DNA, the CDR3 is TGTGCCAGCGGAGGGGGGGCGCACACCGGGGAGCTGTTTTTT. The chain links TRBV6-1 to TRBJ2-2; D possibly corresponds to TRBD2 (7 bases). Germline V gene data show CDR1 as MNHNS and CDR2 as SASEGT. The CDR3 spans 14 residues. Deletions cut 8 bases from V and 3 bases from J, with 13 bases between.

J is TRBJ1-3 and V is TRBV7-8; TRBD1 matches at 10 bases. Germline-derived CDR1 and CDR2 are SGHVS and FQNEAQ. This CDR3 has 17 residues. V lost 5 bases to trimming and J lost 0 bases; unmatched junction nucleotides: 7. The CDR3 is CASSPGQGMPSGNTIYF. The CDR3 DNA follows: TGTGCCAGCAGCCCGGGACAGGGGATGCCCTCTGGAAACACCATATATTTT.

CDR3 loop: CASSLAGSGGETQYF. The CDR3 nucleotides are TGCGCCAGCAGCCTAGCGGGTAGCGGGGGGGAGACCCAGTACTTC. The V gene is TRBV4-3, the J gene TRBJ2-5, with 10 bases matching TRBD2. The CDR3 contains 15 residues. Unmatched junction bases numbered 7, after V lost 4 bases and J lost 5 bases. CDR1 LGHNA and CDR2 YSLEER come from the germline V gene.

This sequence joins TRBV27 and TRBJ2-3, with 7 bases matching TRBD1. Germline CDR1 is MNHEY and CDR2 is SMNVEV (reference sequence). This CDR3 is built from 15 residues. V lost 3 bases, J lost 3 bases, and 6 bases stayed unmatched. The CDR3 region is CASSFRDSSTDTQYF. CDR3 sequence (DNA): TGTGCCAGCAGTTTTAGGGACAGTTCAACAGATACGCAGTATTTT.

This sequence joins TRBV2 and TRBJ2-7, with 7 bases lining up with TRBD2. The V gene's germline CDR1 is SNHLY and CDR2 FYNNEI. V was pared by 3 bases and J by 2 bases, with 4 bases of the junction left unmatched. This CDR3 region has 14 residues. The CDR3: CASSEGGGPYEQYF. CDR3 nucleotide sequence: TGTGCCAGCAGTGAGGGCGGGGGACCCTACGAGCAGTACTTC.

The chain employs TRBV6-5 and TRBJ1-1; no clear D. The CDR3 covers 15 residues. CDR1 and CDR2 (germline): MNHEY, SVGAGI. V was trimmed by 5 bases and J by 0 bases, leaving 13 bases between them. The CDR3 nucleotides read TGTGCCAGCAGTCATACCATGGGGTTGAACACTGAAGCTTTCTTT. It yields the protein CASSHTMGLNTEAFF.

The chain recombines TRBV19 with TRBJ2-2; the match to TRBD1 covers 7 bases. Trimming removed 10 bases from V and 5 bases from J; junction bases left unmatched: 10. This CDR3 has 14 residues. CDR1 and CDR2 (germline): LNHDA, SQIVND (reference sequence). Here the CDR3 reads CATSKGAPTGELFF. The CDR3 bases are TGTGCCACTTCCAAGGGGGCGCCGACCGGGGAGCTGTTTTTT.

V usage is TRBV4-1 and J usage is TRBJ2-5, with TRBD2 matching over 15 bases. V was clipped by 2 bases and J by 3 bases; unmatched bases: 1. CDR1 is MGHRA, CDR2 YSYEKL, per germline. The CDR3 sequence is 16 residues long. CDR3 sequence: CASSQRTSGGEETQYF. In DNA, the CDR3 is TGCGCCAGCAGCCAAAGGACTAGCGGGGGGGAAGAGACCCAGTACTTC.

This chain joins TRBV6-1 and TRBJ2-3, with D possibly being TRBD2 (5 bases). This CDR3 is built from 14 residues. Trimming left V 5 bases short and J 6 bases short, with 15 bases between. Germline V lookup: CDR1 MNHNS, CDR2 SASEGT. CDR3 loop: CASSHDTSWDTQYF. The CDR3 DNA reads TGTGCCAGCAGTCATGATACTAGTTGGGATACGCAGTATTTT.

This rearrangement joins TRBV4-1 to TRBJ1-2; D is uncertain. V was clipped by 1 base and J by 4 bases, with 10 bases between them. CDR3 size: 14 residues. The germline CDR1 and CDR2 sequences are MGHRA and YSYEKL. CDR3 coding DNA: TGCGCCAGCAGCCAAGTGGGGATAGGCTATGGCTACACCTTC. Translating gives CASSQVGIGYGYTF.

V is TRBV20-1 and J is TRBJ2-7, with D unclear. The V and J ends lost 5 bases and 5 bases respectively, with 7 bases between them. The germline V gene has CDR1 DFQATT and CDR2 SNEGSKA (reference sequence). This CDR3 has 10 residues. The CDR3 coding sequence is TGCAGTGCTCTCGGTGACGAGCAGTACTTC. Its translation: CSALGDEQYF.

CDR3 region: CASSLKVAGYEQYF. The CDR3 region has the DNA TGTGCCAGCAGCTTAAAAGTGGCAGGCTACGAGCAGTACTTC. The chain carries TRBV7-6 and TRBJ2-7, with D uncertain. CDR1 SGHVS and CDR2 FNYEAQ come from the germline V gene. Trimming left V 2 bases short and J 3 bases short, with 11 bases between. The CDR3 contains 14 residues. The full variable domain, its missing parts supplied by reference TRBV7-6 and TRBJ2-7, is GAGVSQSPRYKVTKRGQDVALRCDPISGHVSLYWYRQALGQGPEFLTYFNYEAQQDKSGLPNDRFSAERPEGSISTLTIQRTEQRDSAMYRCASSLKVAGYEQYFGPGTRLTVT.

The genes are TRBV15 and TRBJ1-2, with D perhaps TRBD1 (5 bases). CDR1 and CDR2 from the germline V gene are LNHNV and YYDKDF (reference sequence). This CDR3 has 14 amino acids. V shed 0 bases and J shed 8 bases, with 13 bases lying between them. In DNA form, the CDR3 reads TGTGCCACCAGCAGAGAGTCAGGGCCAAGAGGCTACACCTTC. It is translated as CATSRESGPRGYTF.

V gene TRBV7-9 combines with J gene TRBJ1-1, with 8 positions matching TRBD1. CDR3 length: 16 residues. Germline V gene data show CDR1 as SEHNR and CDR2 as FQNEAQ (reference sequence). Trimming took 3 bases from V and 1 from J; bases not matched to a gene: 7. CDR3 residues: CASSFDPGQANTEAFF. In nucleotides, the CDR3 is TGTGCCAGCAGCTTTGATCCGGGACAGGCGAACACTGAAGCTTTCTTT.

The chain combines TRBV7-3 with TRBJ2-3; TRBD2 is a possible D gene (5 bases). Germline CDR1 reads SGHTA; CDR2 reads FQGTGA. The V end lost 5 bases, the J end lost 7 bases, and 13 bases lay between the germline ends. The CDR3 has 13 amino acids. CDR3 sequence reads: CASSPSGKYTQYF. The CDR3 region has the DNA TGTGCCAGCAGCCCGTCCGGGAAATATACGCAGTATTTT.

This clone occurred a few times. J is TRBJ1-1 and V is TRBV5-1; 8 nucleotides agree with TRBD1. Per the germline V gene, CDR1 is SGHRS and CDR2 is YFSETQ. The CDR3 is 13 amino acids. Trimming took 6 bases from V and 6 from J; bases not matched to a gene: 7. CDR3 loop: CASTQQGGPEAFF. The CDR3 DNA follows: TGCGCCAGCACCCAACAGGGGGGACCTGAAGCTTTCTTT.

This sequence joins TRBV7-6 and TRBJ2-7; D might be TRBD1 (7 bases). V was trimmed by 1 base and J by 2 bases, leaving 12 bases between them. From germline, CDR1 is SGHVS and CDR2 FNYEAQ. This CDR3 spans 15 amino acids. CDR3 nucleotides: TGTGCCAGCAGCTTAGAACAGGGGACTGCCTACGAGCAGTACTTC. It codes for CASSLEQGTAYEQYF.

This clone was observed once. V gene TRBV9 combines with J gene TRBJ2-1, with TRBD2 identical over 9 bases. V trimming: 4 bases; J trimming: 12 bases; junction bases outside the gene matches: 14. Germline V CDR1 and CDR2: SGDLS, YYNGEE. CDR3 length: 15 residues. The CDR3 coding sequence is TGTGCCAGCAGCCCCGCAGCGGCGGGGGGGCGGGGGCAGTTCTTC. It encodes CASSPAAAGGRGQFF.

This chain joins TRBV5-6 and TRBJ1-5, with D hard to call. V was trimmed by 0 bases and J by 5 bases, leaving 6 bases between them. Germline V CDR1 and CDR2: SGHDT, YYEEEE. The CDR3 runs to 13 residues. This CDR3 reads CASSLGGYQPQHF. CDR3 DNA: TGTGCCAGCAGCTTGGGTGGGTATCAGCCCCAGCATTTT.

V is TRBV7-8 and J is TRBJ1-5, with a tentative D call TRBD1 (5 bases). The V gene's germline CDR1 is SGHVS and CDR2 FQNEAQ. This CDR3 has 14 residues. With 2 bases removed from V and 4 bases from J, the gap between germline ends came to 9 bases. The CDR3 here is CASSLQEGNQPQHF. DNA of the CDR3: TGTGCCAGCAGCTTACAGGAGGGGAATCAGCCCCAGCATTTT.

The CDR3 sequence is CASSQGGVGIKPGVAFF. The DNA of the CDR3 is TGCGCCAGCAGCCAAGGTGGGGTGGGAATCAAGCCAGGTGTGGCTTTCTTT. The genes are TRBV4-1 and TRBJ1-1; D unresolved. The V gene's germline CDR1 is MGHRA and CDR2 YSYEKL. Trimming left V 1 base short and J 11 bases short, with 26 bases between. The CDR3 sequence is 17 residues long.

In this sample, this clone turned up a few times. V usage is TRBV5-4 and J usage is TRBJ2-7, with D possibly being TRBD2 (6 bases). Trimming pared 1 base from V and 2 bases from J, leaving 10 bases between. Per germline, CDR1 SGHNT and CDR2 YYREEE (reference sequence). This CDR3 is 14 amino acids long. The CDR3 protein is CASSLSGTPYEQYF. DNA of the CDR3: TGTGCCAGCAGCTTGTCAGGGACTCCCTACGAGCAGTACTTC. Full variable domain (rest looked up from reference TRBV5-4 and TRBJ2-7): ETGVTQSPTHLIKTRGQQVTLRCSSQSGHNTVSWYQQALGQGPQFIFQYYREEENGRGNFPPRFSGLQFPNYSSELNVNALELDDSALYLCASSLSGTPYEQYFGPGTRLTVT.

This clone appeared a few times. This chain joins TRBV5-1 and TRBJ2-7; D unresolved. V was shortened by 6 bases and J by 1 base, with 14 bases between the two germline ends. The CDR3 extends over 14 amino acids. The germline gives CDR1 SGHRS, CDR2 YFSETQ. CDR3 DNA sequence: TGCGCCAGCAACCCGGTGGGCTCTTCCTACGAGCAGTACTTC. Protein: CASNPVGSSYEQYF.

The chain joins TRBV4-2 to TRBJ1-2; D is unresolved. Germline loops: CDR1 LGHNA, CDR2 YNFKEQ. Trimming pared 0 bases from V and 3 bases from J, leaving 8 bases between. The CDR3 sequence is 14 residues long. CDR3 sequence: CASSQERLYYGYTF. The CDR3 DNA reads as TGTGCCAGCAGCCAAGAACGACTCTACTATGGCTACACCTTC.

The CDR3 loop is CASSFPGRDDYGYTF. As DNA, the CDR3 is TGTGCCAGCAGCTTTCCCGGCAGGGATGACTATGGCTACACCTTC. This chain joins TRBV7-8 and TRBJ1-2; D may be TRBD1 (5 bases). Per the germline V gene, CDR1 is SGHVS and CDR2 is FQNEAQ. CDR3 size: 15 residues. Trimming cost V 3 bases and J 3 bases, with 14 bases left between them.

This chain connects TRBV5-1 to TRBJ1-1; D is ambiguous. CDR3 length equals 14 residues. V shed 2 bases and J shed 7 bases, with 15 bases lying between them. Germline V gene sequence: CDR1 SGHRS, CDR2 YFSETQ. The DNA for the CDR3 is TGCGCCAGCAGCTTAAGTATCTTCCTTTATGAAGCTTTCTTT. Its translation: CASSLSIFLYEAFF.

In its sample, this clone was seen a few times. The V call is TRBV5-1, the J call TRBJ2-3; no clear D. The germline CDR1 and CDR2 sequences are SGHRS and YFSETQ. The CDR3 is made up of 13 amino acids. Trimming left V 4 bases short and J 2 bases short, with 8 bases between. The CDR3 DNA reads as TGCGCCAGCAGCGGGGATAACACAGATACGCAGTATTTT. This codes for CASSGDNTDTQYF.

This clone was detected only a few times. J is TRBJ2-7 and V is TRBV4-1; D possibly corresponds to TRBD2 (5 bases). The CDR3 is 18 amino acids. Germline V gives CDR1 MGHRA, CDR2 YSYEKL. V shed 0 bases and J shed 0 bases, with 18 bases lying between them. The CDR3 sequence: CASSQEVGNGGSSYEQYF. In DNA, the CDR3 is TGCGCCAGCAGCCAAGAAGTGGGTAATGGAGGAAGCTCCTACGAGCAGTACTTC.

V and J are TRBV19 and TRBJ1-5; D remains ambiguous. The V end was cut by 9 bases, the J end by 5 bases, with 20 bases between. Germline loops: CDR1 LNHDA, CDR2 SQIVND (reference sequence). The CDR3 has 15 amino acids. CDR3 nucleotide sequence: TGTGCCAGCAACTTCATCACAGAGCCCCATCAGCCCCAGCATTTT. Its protein is CASNFITEPHQPQHF.